This paragraph covers one TCR beta chain sequence. The antigen is undetermined. These data come from a study of T cell responses to AZD1222 COVID-19 vaccine. Broader study findings: Baseline serology detected seropositivity in only six AZD1222 recipients. Two AZD1222 doses significantly raised spike-specific TCR breadth and depth over controls.

Sequencing used immunoSEQ multiplex PCR; TCRdb keeps in-frame clones, though not all of them. This table holds fewer than 110,000 clones, 85% to 95% found once. The CDR3 spans 15 residues. V was pared by 2 bases and J by 5 bases, with 6 bases of the junction left unmatched. Per the germline V gene, CDR1 is KGHSH and CDR2 is LQKENI. V usage is TRBV18 and J usage is TRBJ1-5, with TRBD1 identical over 7 bases. Sequences were derived from peripheral blood, sampled 28 days after the second AZD1222 dose. This sequence originates from an adult who received the AZD1222 COVID-19 vaccine. In nucleotides, the CDR3 is TGTGCCAGCTCACCAACGGGACAGCGTTATCAGCCCCAGCATTTT. Translating gives CASSPTGQRYQPQHF.